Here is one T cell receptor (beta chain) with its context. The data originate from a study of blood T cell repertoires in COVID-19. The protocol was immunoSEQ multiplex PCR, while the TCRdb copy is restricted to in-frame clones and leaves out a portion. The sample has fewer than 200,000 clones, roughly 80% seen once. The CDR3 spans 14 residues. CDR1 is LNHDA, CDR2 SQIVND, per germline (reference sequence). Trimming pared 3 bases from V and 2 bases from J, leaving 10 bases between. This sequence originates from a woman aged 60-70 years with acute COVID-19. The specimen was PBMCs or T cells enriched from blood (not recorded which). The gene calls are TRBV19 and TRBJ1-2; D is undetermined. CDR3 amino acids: CASSMTTGNYGYTF. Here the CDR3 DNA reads TGTGCCAGTAGTATGACGACGGGGAACTATGGCTACACCTTC.